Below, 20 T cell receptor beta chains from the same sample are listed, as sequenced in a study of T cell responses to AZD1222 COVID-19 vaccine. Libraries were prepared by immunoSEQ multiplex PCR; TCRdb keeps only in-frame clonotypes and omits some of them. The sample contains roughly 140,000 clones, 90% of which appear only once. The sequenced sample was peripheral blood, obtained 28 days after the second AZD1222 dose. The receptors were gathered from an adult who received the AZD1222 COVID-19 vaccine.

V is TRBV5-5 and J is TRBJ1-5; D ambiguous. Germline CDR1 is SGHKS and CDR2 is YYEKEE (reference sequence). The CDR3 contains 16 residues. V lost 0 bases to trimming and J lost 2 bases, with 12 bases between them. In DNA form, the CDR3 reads TGTGCCAGCAGCTTGGAGGCCTACCGGGGCAATCAGCCCCAGCATTTT. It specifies CASSLEAYRGNQPQHF.

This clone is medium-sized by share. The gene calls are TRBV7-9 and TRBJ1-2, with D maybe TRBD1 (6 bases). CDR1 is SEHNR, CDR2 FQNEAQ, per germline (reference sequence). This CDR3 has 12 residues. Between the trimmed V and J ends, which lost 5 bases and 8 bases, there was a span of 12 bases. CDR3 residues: CASSPGEEGYTF. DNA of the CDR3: TGTGCCAGCAGCCCAGGGGAGGAGGGCTACACCTTC.

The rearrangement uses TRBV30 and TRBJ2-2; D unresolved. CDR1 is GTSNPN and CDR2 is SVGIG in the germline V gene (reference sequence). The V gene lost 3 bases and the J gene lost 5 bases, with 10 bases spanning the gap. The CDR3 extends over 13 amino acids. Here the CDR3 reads CAWSVQPTGELFF. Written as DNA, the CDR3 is TGTGCCTGGAGCGTCCAGCCAACCGGGGAGCTGTTTTTT.

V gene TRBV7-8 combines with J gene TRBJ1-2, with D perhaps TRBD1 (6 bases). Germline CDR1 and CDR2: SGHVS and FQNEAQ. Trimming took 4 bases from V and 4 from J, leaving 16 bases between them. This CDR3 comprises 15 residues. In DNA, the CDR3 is TGTGCCAGCAGCTCGTTGGGGGGGCCACTCTATGGCTACACCTTC. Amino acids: CASSSLGGPLYGYTF.

The CDR3 DNA reads TGTGCTAGTGCCCTACAAGGGAACACTGAAGCTTTCTTT. This sequence encodes CASALQGNTEAFF. This chain connects TRBV12-5 to TRBJ1-1, with unresolved D. The CDR3 runs 13 residues. Trimming cost V 7 bases and J 1 base, with 10 bases left between them. CDR1 is LGHNT, CDR2 FRNRAP, per germline.

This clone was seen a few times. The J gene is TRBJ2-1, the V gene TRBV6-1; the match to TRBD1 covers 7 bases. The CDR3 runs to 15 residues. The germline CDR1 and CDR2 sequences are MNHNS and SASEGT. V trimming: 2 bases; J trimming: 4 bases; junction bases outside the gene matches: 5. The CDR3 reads CASSEWLGQYNEQFF. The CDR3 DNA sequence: TGTGCCAGCAGTGAATGGTTGGGACAGTACAATGAGCAGTTCTTC.

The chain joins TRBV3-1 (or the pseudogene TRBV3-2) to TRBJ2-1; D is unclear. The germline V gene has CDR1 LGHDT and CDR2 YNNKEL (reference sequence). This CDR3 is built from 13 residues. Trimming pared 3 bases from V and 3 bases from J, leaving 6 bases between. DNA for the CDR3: TGTGCCAGCAGCCAGATAAACTACAATGAGCAGTTCTTC. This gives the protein CASSQINYNEQFF.

The DNA of the CDR3 is TGTGCCAGCAGCGGCGGGACTAGCGGGTACAATGAGCAGTTCTTC. Amino acids: CASSGGTSGYNEQFF. The genes are TRBV7-3 and TRBJ2-1; 12 positions agree with TRBD2. This CDR3 contains 15 residues. V lost 5 bases to trimming and J lost 4 bases; unmatched junction nucleotides: 3. The V gene's germline CDR1 is SGHTA and CDR2 FQGTGA.

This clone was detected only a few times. CDR3 DNA sequence: TGTGCCAGCAGCTTGGAGTATAGCAATCAGCCCCAGCATTTT. It yields the protein CASSLEYSNQPQHF. V usage is TRBV7-9 and J usage is TRBJ1-5; unclear D gene. From germline, CDR1 is SEHNR and CDR2 FQNEAQ (reference sequence). The V end lost 3 bases, the J end lost 0 bases, and 6 bases lay between the germline ends. CDR3 length: 14 residues.

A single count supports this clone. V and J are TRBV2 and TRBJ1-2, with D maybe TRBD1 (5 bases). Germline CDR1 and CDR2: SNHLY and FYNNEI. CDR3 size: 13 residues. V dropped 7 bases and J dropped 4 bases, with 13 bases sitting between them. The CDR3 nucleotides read TGTGCCAGCATTACGGGGGAGGCCTATGGCTACACCTTC. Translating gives CASITGEAYGYTF.

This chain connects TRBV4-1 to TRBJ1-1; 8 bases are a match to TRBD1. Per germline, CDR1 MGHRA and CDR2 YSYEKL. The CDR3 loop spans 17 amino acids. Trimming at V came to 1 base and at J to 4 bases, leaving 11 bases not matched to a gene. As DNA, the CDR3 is TGCGCCAGCAGCCAAGTTAACAGGGGGTCTGATAGCACTGAAGCTTTCTTT. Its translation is CASSQVNRGSDSTEAFF.

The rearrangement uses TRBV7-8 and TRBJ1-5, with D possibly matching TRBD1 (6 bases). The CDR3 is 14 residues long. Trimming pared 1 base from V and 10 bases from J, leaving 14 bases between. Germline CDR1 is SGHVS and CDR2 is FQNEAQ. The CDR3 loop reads CASSLGGGMEPQHF. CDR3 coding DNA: TGTGCCAGCAGCTTAGGTGGGGGCATGGAACCCCAGCATTTT.

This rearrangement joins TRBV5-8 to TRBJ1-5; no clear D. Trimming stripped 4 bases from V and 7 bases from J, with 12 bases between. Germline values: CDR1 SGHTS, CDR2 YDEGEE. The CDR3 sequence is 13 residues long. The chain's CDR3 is CASSRNGPQPQHF. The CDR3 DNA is TGTGCCAGCAGCCGGAATGGGCCCCAGCCCCAGCATTTT.

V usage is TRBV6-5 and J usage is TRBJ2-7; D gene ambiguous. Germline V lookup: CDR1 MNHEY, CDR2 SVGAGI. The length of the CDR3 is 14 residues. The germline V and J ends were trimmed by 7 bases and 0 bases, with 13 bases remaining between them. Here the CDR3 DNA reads TGTGCCAGCACCCAAATACCGAGCTCCTACGAGCAGTACTTC. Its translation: CASTQIPSSYEQYF.

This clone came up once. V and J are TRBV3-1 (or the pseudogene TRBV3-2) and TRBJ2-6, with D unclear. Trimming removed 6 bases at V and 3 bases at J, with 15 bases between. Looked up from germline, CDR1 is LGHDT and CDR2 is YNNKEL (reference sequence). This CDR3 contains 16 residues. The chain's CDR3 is CASRPQRRSGANVLTF. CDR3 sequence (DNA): TGTGCCAGCAGGCCGCAAAGGCGTAGTGGGGCCAACGTCCTGACTTTC.

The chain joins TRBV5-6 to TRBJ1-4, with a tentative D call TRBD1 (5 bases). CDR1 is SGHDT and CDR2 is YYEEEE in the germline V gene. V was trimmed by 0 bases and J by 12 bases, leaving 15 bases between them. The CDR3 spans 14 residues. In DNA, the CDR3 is TGTGCCAGCAGCTTGGGGGGCTACAAGAGGGAACTGTTTTTT. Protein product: CASSLGGYKRELFF. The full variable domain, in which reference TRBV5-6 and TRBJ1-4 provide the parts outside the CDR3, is DAGVTQSPTHLIKTRGQQVTLRCSPKSGHDTVSWYQQALGQGPQFIFQYYEEEERQRGNFPDRFSGHQFPNYSSELNVNALLLGDSALYLCASSLGGYKRELFFGSGTQLSVL.

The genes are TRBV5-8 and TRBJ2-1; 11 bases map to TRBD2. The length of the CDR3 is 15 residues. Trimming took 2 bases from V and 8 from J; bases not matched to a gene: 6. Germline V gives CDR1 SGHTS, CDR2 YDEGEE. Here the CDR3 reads CASSFLLAGVDEQFF. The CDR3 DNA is TGTGCCAGCAGCTTCCTACTAGCGGGAGTCGATGAGCAGTTCTTC.

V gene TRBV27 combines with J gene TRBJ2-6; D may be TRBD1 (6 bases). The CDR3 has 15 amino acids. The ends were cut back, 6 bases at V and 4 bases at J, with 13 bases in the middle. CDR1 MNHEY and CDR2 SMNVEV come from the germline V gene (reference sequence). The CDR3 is CASSLQGSGANVLTF. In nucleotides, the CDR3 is TGTGCCAGCAGCCTACAGGGCTCAGGGGCCAACGTCCTGACTTTC.

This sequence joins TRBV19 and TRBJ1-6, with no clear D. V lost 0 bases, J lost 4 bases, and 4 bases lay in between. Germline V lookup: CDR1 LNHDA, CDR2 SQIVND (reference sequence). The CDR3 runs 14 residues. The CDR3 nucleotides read TGTGCCAGTAGTATAGAGGGATATAATTCACCCCTCCACTTT. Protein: CASSIEGYNSPLHF.

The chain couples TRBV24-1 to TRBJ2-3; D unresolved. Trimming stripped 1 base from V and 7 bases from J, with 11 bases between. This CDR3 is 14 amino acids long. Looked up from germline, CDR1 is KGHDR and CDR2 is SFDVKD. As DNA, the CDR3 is TGTGCCACCAGTGATTTACACTCCCCGCATACGCAGTATTTT. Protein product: CATSDLHSPHTQYF.